The rows below give T cell receptor beta chains drawn from one sample of a study of shared clonotypes between healthy human individuals. Method: immunoSEQ multiplex PCR; TCRdb's copy keeps in-frame clones and lacks some. The profile covers around 620,000 clones, with 85% to 95% appearing a single time and approximately 0.11% taken by the ten largest. The sequencing sample was made of naive CD8+ T cells sorted from blood. The origin of the receptors is a woman aged 25 to 45 in good health. Each CDR3 is given with its conserved first and last residue. Each record gives: D gene, V gene, clone size, CDR3 protein. D genes are given only for firm matches. The size of a clone is reported for some rows only, either as once, few or many, or as a class for expanded clones.

d_call: .
v_call: TRBV10-3
clone_size: .
cdr3_aa: CAINQGEGSSDSYEQYF

d_call: TRBD2
v_call: TRBV6-5
clone_size: once
cdr3_aa: CASSDTSGGYNEQFF

d_call: .
v_call: TRBV6-6
clone_size: .
cdr3_aa: CASSYSTALEQYF

d_call: TRBD2
v_call: TRBV6-5
clone_size: .
cdr3_aa: CASSRTSGSVEQFF

d_call: .
v_call: TRBV29-1
clone_size: .
cdr3_aa: CSVRRAAEAFF

d_call: TRBD2
v_call: TRBV14
clone_size: .
cdr3_aa: CASSETSAGYEQYF

d_call: TRBD1
v_call: TRBV13
clone_size: .
cdr3_aa: CASSPGDSGYEQYF

d_call: .
v_call: TRBV5-1
clone_size: .
cdr3_aa: CASSFEGNVFNEQYF

d_call: .
v_call: TRBV27
clone_size: once
cdr3_aa: CASSLGGNSYNEQFF

d_call: TRBD1
v_call: TRBV15
clone_size: .
cdr3_aa: CATSSRDREVYGYTF

d_call: .
v_call: TRBV28
clone_size: .
cdr3_aa: CASSFSDGAEAFF

d_call: .
v_call: TRBV9
clone_size: .
cdr3_aa: CASSAGMEDTQYF

d_call: .
v_call: TRBV28
clone_size: .
cdr3_aa: CGSGANTEAFF

d_call: .
v_call: TRBV19
clone_size: .
cdr3_aa: CASSNAFQGLPSYEQYF

d_call: .
v_call: TRBV27
clone_size: .
cdr3_aa: CASMTDQYSNQPQHF

d_call: .
v_call: TRBV10-2
clone_size: once
cdr3_aa: CASQAQLNTEAFF

d_call: .
v_call: TRBV6-5
clone_size: .
cdr3_aa: CASRNVGATEAFF

d_call: TRBD2
v_call: TRBV9
clone_size: .
cdr3_aa: CASSDNPQLATSYNEQFF

d_call: .
v_call: TRBV28
clone_size: .
cdr3_aa: CASSFGSAQYF